A selection of T cell receptor beta chains follows, all from one sample in a study of T cell repertoires in cytomegalovirus infection. No antigen has been identified for these receptors. TCRdb re-analysed the reads in MiXCR, keeping a single row per CDR3 protein. The sample holds 100,000 to 150,000 distinct CDR3 sequences, more than 30% seen once. The sequenced sample was CD8+ T cells from cultured PBMCs, obtained from culture after CMV antigen stimulation. The receptors come from a human donor in good health (CMV status not recorded). Some clones in this sample may be carry-over from other donors' samples. CDR3s include the opening cysteine and the closing phenylalanine or tryptophan.

J: TRBJ1-1
V: TRBV5-1
CDR3: CASSLASGLNTEAFF

J: TRBJ2-7
V: TRBV10-3
CDR3: CAITENYDSYEQYF

J: TRBJ2-2
V: TRBV2
CDR3: CARRVYTGELFF

J: TRBJ2-7
V: TRBV7-6
CDR3: CASSWDRGLSEQYF

J: TRBJ2-1
V: TRBV6-6
CDR3: CASTLPPGDSYNEQFF

J: TRBJ2-1
V: TRBV6-1
CDR3: CASRLAWTEGEQFF

J: TRBJ2-1
V: TRBV29-1
CDR3: CSVAGQGAPYNEQFF

J: TRBJ2-1
V: TRBV2
CDR3: CASSDRDRGLDEQFF

J: TRBJ2-1
V: TRBV5-4
CDR3: CASSWGQGSDEQFF

J: TRBJ1-3
V: TRBV29-1
CDR3: CSVEDRGRGDNTIYF

J: TRBJ2-2
V: TRBV7-2
CDR3: CASSPTTSGYGELFF

J: TRBJ1-3
V: TRBV4-3
CDR3: CVSSLLGYQQGNSGNTIYF

J: TRBJ2-3
V: TRBV6-1
CDR3: CASTWYPTGVTTDTQYF

J: TRBJ2-1
V: TRBV20-1
CDR3: CSARVASGGLNEQFF

J: TRBJ2-7
V: TRBV29-1
CDR3: CSVDMAGGKDEQYF

J: TRBJ1-1
V: TRBV5-6
CDR3: CASSLGQGGVTEAFF

J: TRBJ1-1
V: TRBV5-6
CDR3: CASSFVGQGNTEAFF

J: TRBJ1-5
V: TRBV6-2/TRBV6-3
CDR3: CASSYSRGTGHQPQHF

J: TRBJ1-5
V: TRBV6-6
CDR3: CASSYRGVAVQPQHF

J: TRBJ2-1
V: TRBV7-2
CDR3: CASTFLRGVRNEQFF

J: TRBJ2-3
V: TRBV15
CDR3: CATSRAPGLAATDTQYF

J: TRBJ1-1
V: TRBV4-3
CDR3: CASSQWSSNTEAFF

J: TRBJ2-2
V: TRBV7-9
CDR3: CASSFPGRIPNTGELFF

J: TRBJ2-3
V: TRBV6-1
CDR3: CASSETRITDTQYF

J: TRBJ2-5
V: TRBV6-2/TRBV6-3
CDR3: CASSYGGGTARETQYF

J: TRBJ2-1
V: TRBV5-1
CDR3: CASSLARPAGDEQFF

J: TRBJ2-7
V: TRBV19
CDR3: CASSAIHLAGGTGEQYF

J: TRBJ1-2
V: TRBV12-3/TRBV12-4
CDR3: CASSLGDRGIFYTF

J: TRBJ1-1
V: TRBV19
CDR3: CASKTGNTEAFF

J: TRBJ1-1
V: TRBV9
CDR3: CASSVDRGVNTEAFF

J: TRBJ2-7
V: TRBV5-1
CDR3: CASSFITGTGPYEQYF

J: TRBJ1-1
V: TRBV15
CDR3: CATTDRQGFAEAFF

J: TRBJ2-1
V: TRBV6-1
CDR3: CASRTGRSSYNEQFF

J: TRBJ2-1
V: TRBV7-8
CDR3: CASSLAPTGNEQFF

J: TRBJ2-7
V: TRBV28
CDR3: CACAGGRGYYEQYF

J: TRBJ2-7
V: TRBV4-1
CDR3: CASSRTRTSYEQYF

J: TRBJ1-5
V: TRBV12-3/TRBV12-4
CDR3: CASSLGTEYNQPQHF

J: TRBJ2-1
V: TRBV27
CDR3: CASRLAGGNEQFF

J: TRBJ2-7
V: TRBV2
CDR3: CAIGDRNYEQYF

J: TRBJ2-6
V: TRBV7-3
CDR3: CASSPRGTLSGANVLTF

J: TRBJ1-4
V: TRBV4-1
CDR3: CASSRGAFATNEKLFF

J: TRBJ1-1
V: TRBV20-1
CDR3: CSAVLSNTEAFF

J: TRBJ2-7
V: TRBV27
CDR3: CASEPTGTGLAEQYF

J: TRBJ2-7
V: TRBV7-9
CDR3: CASSLEFGSYEQYF

J: TRBJ2-2
V: TRBV4-1
CDR3: CASSQMLELAGELFF

J: TRBJ2-3
V: TRBV7-2
CDR3: CASSLTRGTSTDTQYF

J: TRBJ2-1
V: TRBV20-1
CDR3: CSSPLGDYNEQFF

J: TRBJ2-7
V: TRBV7-9
CDR3: CASSSQDRGPSYEQYF

J: TRBJ1-4
V: TRBV12-3/TRBV12-4
CDR3: CASTLPGGAEKLFF

J: TRBJ1-2
V: TRBV7-9
CDR3: CASSSGGGAGDYGYTF

J: TRBJ2-3
V: TRBV2
CDR3: CASSPLGPAGVDTQYF

J: TRBJ1-1
V: TRBV7-6
CDR3: CASSLAGGSEAFF